These 21 T cell receptor beta chains came from one sample sequenced in a study of shared clonotypes between healthy human individuals. Assay: immunoSEQ multiplex PCR; the TCRdb copy retains only in-frame clones and omits some. The sample has around 2,100,000 clones; over 85% are singletons. CD45RO-negative, CCR7-selected cells formed the naive CD8 fraction, which excluded terminally differentiated effector memory CD45RA+ cells. Source material: naive CD8+ T cells sorted from blood. These receptors originate from a young man in good health.

A word on this clone: This sample also contains other DNA sequences that code for the same CDR3. The DNA for the CDR3 is TGTGCCAGCAGCTTAGGGCAGGGAGGCGAGCAGTACTTC. This gives the protein CASSLGQGGEQYF. V usage is TRBV7-6 and J usage is TRBJ2-7; the D gene is possibly TRBD2 (6 bases). CDR1 and CDR2 (germline): SGHVS, FNYEAQ. V gave up 1 base and J gave up 6 bases, with 10 bases separating them. This CDR3 has 13 residues.

The genes are TRBV5-4 and TRBJ2-1, with a possible D match to TRBD1 (6 bases). CDR3 length: 12 residues. V gave up 3 bases and J gave up 10 bases, with 11 bases separating them. Germline-derived CDR1 and CDR2 are SGHNT and YYREEE (reference sequence). CDR3 sequence reads: CASSYRVKEQFF. As DNA, the CDR3 is TGTGCCAGCAGCTACAGGGTAAAGGAGCAGTTCTTC.

J is TRBJ1-2 and V is TRBV30; D gene uncertain. Trimming stripped 3 bases from V and 8 bases from J, with 13 bases between. From germline, CDR1 is GTSNPN and CDR2 SVGIG (reference sequence). CDR3 length equals 12 residues. CDR3 DNA sequence: TGTGCCTGGAGCTGGGGTTCTGGCGGCTACACCTTC. It specifies CAWSWGSGGYTF. Complete variable domain (other parts from reference TRBV30 and TRBJ1-2): SQTIHQWPATLVQPVGSPLSLECTVEGTSNPNLYWYRQAAGRGLQLLFYSVGIGQISSEVPQNLSASRPQDRQFILSSKKLLLSDSGFYLCAWSWGSGGYTFGSGTRLTVV.

This rearrangement joins TRBV19 to TRBJ2-7, with D possibly TRBD1 on 6 matching bases. Germline loops: CDR1 LNHDA, CDR2 SQIVND (reference sequence). Trimming left V 5 bases short and J 3 bases short, with 17 bases between. There are 15 residues in the CDR3. CDR3 residues: CASSPHRDLGYEQYF. CDR3 sequence (DNA): TGTGCCAGTAGTCCTCACAGGGACCTTGGCTACGAGCAGTACTTC.

The genes are TRBV6-1 and TRBJ2-1; D remains unclear. From germline, CDR1 is MNHNS and CDR2 SASEGT. This CDR3 is 14 amino acids long. Trimming cost V 10 bases and J 5 bases, with 18 bases left between them. The CDR3 DNA reads TGTGCCACATCACAGCTCTGGCCTGACAATGAGCAGTTCTTC. Translated, it gives CATSQLWPDNEQFF.

This chain links TRBV7-9 with TRBJ2-1, with D unresolved. The CDR3 is 13 residues long. CDR1 SEHNR and CDR2 FQNEAQ come from the germline V gene (reference sequence). Trimming took off 5 bases at V and 9 bases at J, with 14 bases between the two ends. CDR3 protein: CASSPDSRPEQFF. The CDR3 DNA reads TGTGCCAGCAGCCCAGACTCCCGCCCTGAGCAGTTCTTC.

The chain joins TRBV7-9 to TRBJ2-7, with 9 nucleotides matching TRBD1. This CDR3 is 16 amino acids long. Losses at the gene ends were 1 base for V and 1 base for J; bases not matched to a gene: 5. Germline V gives CDR1 SEHNR, CDR2 FQNEAQ (reference sequence). CDR3 amino acids: CASSLVGDRASYEQYF. CDR3 in DNA: TGTGCCAGCAGCTTAGTCGGGGACAGGGCGTCCTACGAGCAGTACTTC.

Comments on this clone: The sample holds other DNA sequences that translate to the same CDR3. J is TRBJ2-1 and V is TRBV20-1; TRBD2 matches 7 bases. From germline, CDR1 is DFQATT and CDR2 SNEGSKA (reference sequence). The CDR3 loop spans 11 amino acids. After removal of 3 bases from V and 10 bases from J, the junction contained 3 bases not matched to a gene. CDR3 residues: CSASGGGEQFF. In DNA, the CDR3 is TGCAGTGCTAGTGGGGGGGGAGAGCAGTTCTTC.

The table lists this clone with a count of one. The J gene is TRBJ1-1, the V gene TRBV11-2; D is unclear. Looked up from germline, CDR1 is SGHAT and CDR2 is FQNNGV. Trimming left V 7 bases short and J 0 bases short, with 21 bases between. This CDR3 is built from 17 residues. CDR3 region: CASTPWEGLNLNTEAFF. CDR3 in DNA: TGTGCCAGCACCCCCTGGGAGGGCTTGAACTTGAACACTGAAGCTTTCTTT.

The chain combines TRBV7-9 with TRBJ2-1; TRBD2 matches 10 bases. J was trimmed by 1 base and V by 4 bases; bases with no gene match: 4. Germline V gene sequence: CDR1 SEHNR, CDR2 FQNEAQ (reference sequence). The CDR3 length is 16 residues. The CDR3 nucleotides read TGTGCCAGCAGCTCTCTAGCGGGGGTATCCTACAATGAGCAGTTCTTC. It specifies CASSSLAGVSYNEQFF.

The chain employs TRBV10-3 and TRBJ2-4; no definite D call. The CDR3 loop spans 14 amino acids. From germline, CDR1 is ENHRY and CDR2 SYGVKD. Trimming took off 10 bases at V and 0 bases at J, with 13 bases between the two ends. The CDR3 nucleotides read TGTGCCAACGGACGACCACTAGCCAAAAACATTCAGTACTTC. It codes for CANGRPLAKNIQYF.

This clone has just one count. The V gene is TRBV15, the J gene TRBJ1-2; 7 bases are a match to TRBD1. This CDR3 is built from 13 residues. Trimming cost V 7 bases and J 2 bases; bases outside gene matches: 4. Germline-derived CDR1 and CDR2 are LNHNV and YYDKDF (reference sequence). In DNA form, the CDR3 reads TGTGCCACCAATCCGGGACAGAACTATGGCTACACCTTC. Its protein is CATNPGQNYGYTF.

With regard to this clone: Different DNA sequences within this sample yield the same CDR3. This rearrangement joins TRBV6-6 to TRBJ1-1; D not resolved. The V end was cut by 4 bases, the J end by 0 bases, with 3 bases between. In germline, CDR1 is MNHNY, CDR2 SVGAGI (reference sequence). The CDR3 covers 12 residues. The CDR3 DNA follows: TGTGCCAGCAGTTTGTTGAACACTGAAGCTTTCTTT. The encoded protein is CASSLLNTEAFF.

The V and J genes are TRBV6-1 and TRBJ1-4; 11 nucleotides align to TRBD1. Germline V gene data show CDR1 as MNHNS and CDR2 as SASEGT. The CDR3 sequence is 16 residues long. V lost 3 bases to trimming and J lost 3 bases; unmatched junction nucleotides: 3. The chain's CDR3 is CASSDGQGAPNEKLFF. Here the CDR3 DNA reads TGTGCCAGCAGTGACGGACAGGGGGCACCTAATGAAAAACTGTTTTTT.

This sequence joins TRBV28 and TRBJ2-5, with D possibly being TRBD2 (6 bases). The CDR3 has 14 residues. Between the trimmed V and J ends, which lost 2 bases and 5 bases, there was a span of 12 bases. CDR1 is MDHEN and CDR2 is SYDVKM in the germline V gene. CDR3 nucleotide sequence: TGTGCCAGCAGTTTAGGGTATGGAGGGGAGACCCAGTACTTC. It translates to CASSLGYGGETQYF.

This chain uses TRBV5-1 with TRBJ2-1, with D possibly matching TRBD2 (5 bases). The CDR3 consists of 14 residues. CDR1 SGHRS and CDR2 YFSETQ come from the germline V gene. Trimming removed 6 bases at V and 0 bases at J, with 10 bases between. This CDR3 is CASTPDFSYNEQFF. The CDR3 DNA follows: TGCGCCAGCACCCCGGACTTCTCCTACAATGAGCAGTTCTTC.

The chain joins TRBV10-3 to TRBJ1-2; TRBD1 might be the D (5 bases). The CDR3 consists of 14 residues. Germline values: CDR1 ENHRY, CDR2 SYGVKD. Trimming removed 0 bases at V and 4 bases at J, with 9 bases between. Here the CDR3 DNA reads TGTGCCATCAGTGAGTCGGCAGGGAGCTATGGCTACACCTTC. Its translation is CAISESAGSYGYTF.

V and J are TRBV29-1 and TRBJ1-5; 8 positions agree with TRBD1. The CDR3 length is 14 residues. Germline V CDR1 and CDR2: SQVTM, ANQGSEA. Losses at the gene ends were 5 bases for V and 1 base for J; bases not matched to a gene: 4. For the CDR3, the DNA is TGCAGCGTTACCCACAGGGGGAGCAATCAGCCCCAGCATTTT. Protein product: CSVTHRGSNQPQHF.

This clone was counted a few times. V usage is TRBV19 and J usage is TRBJ2-2; D call uncertain. In germline, CDR1 is LNHDA, CDR2 SQIVND (reference sequence). The V gene lost 8 bases and the J gene lost 8 bases, with 21 bases spanning the gap. The CDR3 is made up of 15 amino acids. CDR3 in DNA: TGTGCCAGTCACGTCCTGGCTGAAACATCGGGGGAGCTGTTTTTT. This codes for CASHVLAETSGELFF. Full variable domain (outside the CDR3, taken from reference TRBV19 and TRBJ2-2): DGGITQSPKYLFRKEGQNVTLSCEQNLNHDAMYWYRQDPGQGLRLIYYSQIVNDFQKGDIAEGYSVSREKKESFPLTVTSAQKNPTAFYLCASHVLAETSGELFFGEGSRLTVL.

This chain links TRBV2 with TRBJ2-3; 7 positions match TRBD2. The V segment lost 3 bases and the J segment 8 bases; nucleotides outside the gene matches: 5. In germline, CDR1 is SNHLY, CDR2 FYNNEI. The length of the CDR3 is 13 residues. CDR3 region: CASSDGGGGTQYF. DNA for the CDR3: TGTGCCAGCAGTGATGGAGGCGGGGGTACGCAGTATTTT.

This clone showed up just once. The chain links TRBV7-9 to TRBJ2-2; 8 bases fit TRBD1. The CDR3 contains 14 residues. Germline V CDR1 and CDR2: SEHNR, FQNEAQ (reference sequence). V was pared by 5 bases and J by 3 bases, with 2 bases of the junction left unmatched. In nucleotides, the CDR3 is TGTGCCAGCAGCCAGGACAGGGACACCGGGGAGCTGTTTTTT. Its translation is CASSQDRDTGELFF.